The rows below give T cell receptor beta chains drawn from one sample of a study of CD8+ T cells in alopecia areata. The protocol was immunoSEQ multiplex PCR, while the TCRdb copy is restricted to in-frame clones and leaves out a portion. The repertoire holds approximately 210,000 clones, with around 56% as singletons. The sample here was CD4+ T cells sorted from blood, taken at week 4, from a patient treated with tofacitinib. These receptors all stem from a human donor with alopecia areata. Each CDR3 is given with its conserved first and last residue. Each record gives: CDR3 protein, CDR3 DNA, V gene, D gene, clone size, J gene. D genes are given only for firm matches. Clone size is given for some rows only: seen once, a few or many times, or a class if the clone is expanded.

CASSRLLAGGQETQYF | TGTGCCAGCAGCCGACTCCTAGCGGGGGGCCAAGAGACCCAGTACTTC | TRBV4-2 | TRBD2 | - | TRBJ2-5
CASSPKGGLQETQYF | TGTGCCAGCAGCCCTAAAGGCGGGCTCCAAGAGACCCAGTACTTC | TRBV7-9 | - | - | TRBJ2-5
CASSQEASWETQYF | TGTGCCAGCAGCCAAGAGGCTAGTTGGGAGACCCAGTACTTC | TRBV4-2 | - | - | TRBJ2-5
CASSQERNQPQHF | TGTGCCAGCAGCCAGGAGCGGAATCAGCCCCAGCATTTT | TRBV7-2 | - | few | TRBJ1-5
CASSSGTAETQYF | TGTGCCAGCAGCTCAGGGACAGCAGAGACCCAGTACTTC | TRBV7-6 | TRBD1 | - | TRBJ2-5
CASGLNADTQYF | TGCGCCAGCGGGCTGAACGCAGATACGCAGTATTTT | TRBV5-1 | - | few | TRBJ2-3
CASSLPGPALNDGYTF | TGCGCCAGCAGCTTACCGGGACCGGCGCTGAACGATGGCTACACCTTC | TRBV5-1 | - | - | TRBJ1-2
CATSSNYGYTF | TGTGCCACCAGCAGCAACTATGGCTACACCTTC | TRBV15 | - | - | TRBJ1-2
CAWSGGQGYNEQFF | TGTGCCTGGAGTGGGGGGCAGGGTTACAATGAGCAGTTCTTC | TRBV30 | - | - | TRBJ2-1
CAWARGYYGYTF | TGTGCCTGGGCGAGGGGGTATTATGGCTACACCTTC | TRBV30 | - | - | TRBJ1-2
CASSRQVSYSPLHF | TGTGCCAGTAGCCGACAGGTATCCTATTCACCCCTCCACTTT | TRBV19 | - | few | TRBJ1-6
CASSGTGIETQYF | TGTGCCAGCAGCGGGACAGGGATAGAGACCCAGTACTTC | TRBV2 | TRBD1 | - | TRBJ2-5
CASSSSGQGKGGELFF | TGTGCCAGCAGTTCATCGGGACAGGGGAAAGGCGGGGAGCTGTTTTTT | TRBV7-9 | TRBD1 | - | TRBJ2-2
CASSSPRDREEKLFF | TGTGCCAGCAGTTCACCCCGGGACAGGGAGGAAAAACTGTTTTTT | TRBV6-6 | TRBD1 | - | TRBJ1-4
CASSLGQVGNTIYF | TGCGCCAGCAGCTTGGGACAGGTTGGAAACACCATATATTTT | TRBV5-1 | - | - | TRBJ1-3
CASGDTVGYGYTF | TGTGCCAGCGGAGACACCGTGGGGTATGGCTACACCTTC | TRBV6-5 | - | few | TRBJ1-2
CASSLTGSGNQPQHF | TGTGCCAGCAGCCTGACGGGGAGTGGCAATCAGCCCCAGCATTTT | TRBV5-6 | - | few | TRBJ1-5
CASSGTRQAAWTRSYNEQFF | TGTGCCAGCAGTGGCACTAGACAGGCTGCTTGGACACGCTCCTACAATGAGCAGTTCTTC | TRBV6-1 | - | - | TRBJ2-1
CASSFRTGGDEQYF | TGTGCCAGCAGCTTTCGGACAGGGGGCGACGAGCAGTACTTC | TRBV7-2 | TRBD1 | - | TRBJ2-7
CASSPLQETQYF | TGTGCCAGCAGTCCCTTACAAGAGACCCAGTACTTC | TRBV2 | - | - | TRBJ2-5
CAWSEGPEAFF | TGTGCCTGGAGCGAGGGTCCTGAAGCTTTCTTT | TRBV30 | - | - | TRBJ1-1
CSVTRGVSAVGTDTQYF | TGCAGCGTTACCCGGGGAGTGAGCGCCGTGGGCACAGATACGCAGTATTTT | TRBV29-1 | - | - | TRBJ2-3
CAWSRGGLGSPLHF | TGTGCCTGGAGTCGGGGAGGGCTGGGTTCACCCCTCCACTTT | TRBV30 | - | once | TRBJ1-6
CASIASGQGQYGYTF | TGTGCCAGCATAGCCTCCGGACAGGGACAGTATGGCTACACCTTC | TRBV27 | TRBD1 | few | TRBJ1-2
CASSHTGQGALYTF | TGCGCCAGCAGCCACACGGGACAGGGGGCCCTCTACACCTTC | TRBV4-3 | TRBD1 | - | TRBJ1-2